The present TCR beta chain was sequenced within a study of blood T cell repertoires in COVID-19. The overall study: Spain, Italy and the United States supplied samples that represented acute and convalescent COVID-19. From T cells, B-cell-depleted T cells, or PBMCs came the material, which was cDNA or gDNA.

Original analysis: Estimation of nucleated cell counts relied on the amplification of reference gene primers. The assay was immunoSEQ multiplex PCR, and TCRdb's table has in-frame clones only and misses some. V, J and clone size derive from that table, while D and trimming were established from the DNA sequence. The profile shows over 95,000 clones, roughly 82% of them singletons. Germline CDR1 reads SGHTA; CDR2 reads FQGNSA. V was clipped by 1 base and J by 3 bases, with 10 bases between them. This CDR3 has 15 amino acids. This receptor was taken from a woman aged 40 to 50 with acute or convalescent COVID-19. The rearrangement links TRBV7-2 to TRBJ1-5, with D uncertain. The source material was peripheral blood. The CDR3: CASSLEAGANQPQHF. The DNA of the CDR3 is TGTGCCAGCAGCTTAGAAGCGGGAGCCAATCAGCCCCAGCATTTT.